This TCR beta chain was documented in a study of cytomegalovirus exposure and HLA in healthy donors. General study findings and limits: Versus the roughly 700-donor mean, an Asian-associated ancestry cluster reportedly showed fewer N-insertions in a later analysis. The study designated fewer than 200 TCR beta chains cytomegalovirus-associated.

It was with 60 Vbeta and 13 Jbeta primers that the PCR ran. Clones were read by immunoSEQ multiplex PCR, and TCRdb kept only the in-frame ones, dropping some. The sample includes some 100,000 clones, roughly 70% seen only once; the top ten take around 8%. This clone was picked up one time. Its cognate antigen is unknown. The V and J ends lost 0 bases and 1 base, in that order; junction bases with no gene match: 5. This CDR3 contains 17 residues. Germline CDR1 is SGHTA and CDR2 is FQGNSA. The rearrangement links TRBV7-2 to TRBJ2-2, with TRBD2 identical over 7 bases. Sequencing input: PBMCs. The sequence was collected from a man in his forties in good health and CMV-seronegative. In nucleotides, the CDR3 is TGTGCCAGCAGCTTAGCGCCTCCGGGGGGGAACACCGGGGAGCTGTTTTTT. The encoded protein is CASSLAPPGGNTGELFF.